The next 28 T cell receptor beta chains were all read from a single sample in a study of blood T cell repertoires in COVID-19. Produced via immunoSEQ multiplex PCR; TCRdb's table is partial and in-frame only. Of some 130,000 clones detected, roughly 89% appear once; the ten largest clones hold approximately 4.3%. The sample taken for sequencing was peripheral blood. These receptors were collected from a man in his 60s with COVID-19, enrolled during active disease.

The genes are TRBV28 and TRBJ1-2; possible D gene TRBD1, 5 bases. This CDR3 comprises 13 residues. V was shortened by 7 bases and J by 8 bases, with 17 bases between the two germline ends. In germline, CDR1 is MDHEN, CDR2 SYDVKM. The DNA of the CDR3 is TGTGCCAGCATACCGCAGGGTGAGGTGGGCTACACCTTC. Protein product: CASIPQGEVGYTF.

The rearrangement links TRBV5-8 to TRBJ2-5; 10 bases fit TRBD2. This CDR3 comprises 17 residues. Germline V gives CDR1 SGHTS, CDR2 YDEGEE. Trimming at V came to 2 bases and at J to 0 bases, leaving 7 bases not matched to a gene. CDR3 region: CASSLRLAGVYQETQYF. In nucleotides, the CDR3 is TGTGCCAGCAGCTTACGGCTAGCGGGGGTGTACCAAGAGACCCAGTACTTC. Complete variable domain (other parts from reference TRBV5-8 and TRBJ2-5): EAGVTQSPTHLIKTRGQQATLRCSPISGHTSVYWYQQALGLGLQFLLWYDEGEERNRGNFPPRFSGRQFPNYSSELNVNALELEDSALYLCASSLRLAGVYQETQYFGPGTRLLVL.

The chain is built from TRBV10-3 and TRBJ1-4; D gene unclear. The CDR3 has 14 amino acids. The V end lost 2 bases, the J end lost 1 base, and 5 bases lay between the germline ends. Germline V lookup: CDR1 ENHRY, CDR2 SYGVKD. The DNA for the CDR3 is TGTGCCATCAGTGAGGCGGGAACTAATGAAAAACTGTTTTTT. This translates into CAISEAGTNEKLFF.

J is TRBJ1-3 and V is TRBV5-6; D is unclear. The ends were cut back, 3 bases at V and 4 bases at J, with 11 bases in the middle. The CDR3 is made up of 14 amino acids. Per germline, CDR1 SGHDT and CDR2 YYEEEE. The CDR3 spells CASSYLVSGNTIYF. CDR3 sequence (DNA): TGTGCCAGCAGCTACCTAGTTTCCGGAAACACCATATATTTT.

DNA of the CDR3: TGTGCTAGTGGTTTGTTGCGGGACTACCCTCGGAGCTCCTACAATGAGCAGTTCTTC. Its protein is CASGLLRDYPRSSYNEQFF. The gene calls are TRBV12-5 and TRBJ2-1, with 7 bases aligning to TRBD2. CDR1 and CDR2 from the germline V gene are LGHNT and FRNRAP. Trimming cost V 2 bases and J 0 bases; bases outside gene matches: 13. This CDR3 has 19 amino acids.

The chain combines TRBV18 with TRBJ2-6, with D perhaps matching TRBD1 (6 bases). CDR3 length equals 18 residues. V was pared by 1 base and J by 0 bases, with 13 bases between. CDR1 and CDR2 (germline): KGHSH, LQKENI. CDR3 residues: CASSPRQALDSGANVLTF. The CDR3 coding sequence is TGTGCCAGCTCACCACGACAGGCGTTGGACTCTGGGGCCAACGTCCTGACTTTC.

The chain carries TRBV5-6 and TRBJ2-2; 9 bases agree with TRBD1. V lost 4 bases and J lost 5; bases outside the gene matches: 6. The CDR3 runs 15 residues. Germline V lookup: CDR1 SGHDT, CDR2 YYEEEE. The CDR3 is CASSVRDRVTGELFF. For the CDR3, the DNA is TGTGCCAGCAGCGTCCGGGACAGGGTGACCGGGGAGCTGTTTTTT.

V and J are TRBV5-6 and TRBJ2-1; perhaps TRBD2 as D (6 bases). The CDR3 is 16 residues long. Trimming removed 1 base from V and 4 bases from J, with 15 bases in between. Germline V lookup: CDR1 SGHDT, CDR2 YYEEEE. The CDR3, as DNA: TGTGCCAGCAGCTTGTTTGACTCGGGACTGTACAATGAGCAGTTCTTC. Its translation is CASSLFDSGLYNEQFF.

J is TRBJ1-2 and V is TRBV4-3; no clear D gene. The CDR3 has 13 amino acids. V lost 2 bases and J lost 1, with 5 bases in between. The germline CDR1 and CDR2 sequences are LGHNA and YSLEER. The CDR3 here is CASSQRVNYGYTF. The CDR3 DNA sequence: TGCGCCAGCAGCCAACGGGTTAACTATGGCTACACCTTC.

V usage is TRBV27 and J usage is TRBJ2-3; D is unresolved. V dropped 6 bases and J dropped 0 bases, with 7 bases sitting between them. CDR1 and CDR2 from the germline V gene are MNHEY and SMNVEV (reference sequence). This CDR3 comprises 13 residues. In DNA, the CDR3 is TGTGCCAGCAGACCGCAGAGCACAGATACGCAGTATTTT. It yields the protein CASRPQSTDTQYF.

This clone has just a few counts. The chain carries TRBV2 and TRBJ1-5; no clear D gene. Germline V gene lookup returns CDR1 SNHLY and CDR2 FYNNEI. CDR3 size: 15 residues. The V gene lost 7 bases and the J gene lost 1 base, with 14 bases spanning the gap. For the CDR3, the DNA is TGTGCCAGCACCGAAGGGCCGGGGAGCAATCAGCCCCAGCATTTT. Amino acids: CASTEGPGSNQPQHF.

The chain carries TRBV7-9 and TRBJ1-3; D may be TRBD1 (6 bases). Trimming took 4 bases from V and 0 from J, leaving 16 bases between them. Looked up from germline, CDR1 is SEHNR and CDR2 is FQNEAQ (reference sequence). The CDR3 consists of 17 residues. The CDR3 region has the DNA TGTGCCAGCAGCTCTACCTCGGGACACAGCTCTGGAAACACCATATATTTT. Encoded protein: CASSSTSGHSSGNTIYF.

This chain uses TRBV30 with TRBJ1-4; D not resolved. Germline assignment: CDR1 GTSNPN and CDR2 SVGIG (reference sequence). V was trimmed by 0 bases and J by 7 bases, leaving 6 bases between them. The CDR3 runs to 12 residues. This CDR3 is CAWSVRGEKLFF. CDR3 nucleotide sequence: TGTGCCTGGAGTGTACGCGGTGAAAAACTGTTTTTT.

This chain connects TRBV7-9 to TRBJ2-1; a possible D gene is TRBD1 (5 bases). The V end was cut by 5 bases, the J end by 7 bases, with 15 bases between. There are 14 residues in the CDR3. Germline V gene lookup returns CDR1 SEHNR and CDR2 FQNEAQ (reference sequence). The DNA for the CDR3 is TGTGCCAGCAGCCCCCCCCTTACAGGTAATGAGCAGTTCTTC. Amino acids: CASSPPLTGNEQFF. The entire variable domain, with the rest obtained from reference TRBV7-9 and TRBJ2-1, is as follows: DTGVSQNPRHKITKRGQNVTFRCDPISEHNRLYWYRQTLGQGPEFLTYFQNEAQLEKSRLLSDRFSAERPKGSFSTLEIQRTEQGDSAMYLCASSPPLTGNEQFFGPGTRLTVL.

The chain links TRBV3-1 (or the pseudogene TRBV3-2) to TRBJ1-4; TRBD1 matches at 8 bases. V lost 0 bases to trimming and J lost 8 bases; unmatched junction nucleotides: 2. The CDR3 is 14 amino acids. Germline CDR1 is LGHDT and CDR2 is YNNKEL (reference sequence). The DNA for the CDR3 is TGTGCCAGCAGCCAAGAGGACAGGGACGAAAAACTGTTTTTT. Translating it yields CASSQEDRDEKLFF.

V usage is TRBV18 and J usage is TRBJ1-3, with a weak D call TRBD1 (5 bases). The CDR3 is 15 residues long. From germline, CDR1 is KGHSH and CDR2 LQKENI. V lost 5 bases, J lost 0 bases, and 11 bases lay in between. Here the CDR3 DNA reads TGTGCCAGCTCAAGGACACTGGACTCTGGAAACACCATATATTTT. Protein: CASSRTLDSGNTIYF.

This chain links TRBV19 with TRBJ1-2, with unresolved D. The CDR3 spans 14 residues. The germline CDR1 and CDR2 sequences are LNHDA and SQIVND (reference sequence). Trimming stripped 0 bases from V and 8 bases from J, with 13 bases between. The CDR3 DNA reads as TGTGCCAGTAGTATAGATCGCATTTACAAGGGCTACACCTTC. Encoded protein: CASSIDRIYKGYTF.

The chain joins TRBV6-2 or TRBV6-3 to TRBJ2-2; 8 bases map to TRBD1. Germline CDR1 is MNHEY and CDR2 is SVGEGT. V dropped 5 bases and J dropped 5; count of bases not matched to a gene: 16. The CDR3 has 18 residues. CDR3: CASSTPLPDRGKTGELFF. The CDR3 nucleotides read TGTGCCAGCAGTACCCCCCTCCCTGACAGGGGAAAGACCGGGGAGCTGTTTTTT.

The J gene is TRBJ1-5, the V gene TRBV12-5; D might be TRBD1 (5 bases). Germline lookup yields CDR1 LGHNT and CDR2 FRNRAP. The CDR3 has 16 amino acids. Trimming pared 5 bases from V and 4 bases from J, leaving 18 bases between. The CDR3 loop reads CASGPTLGLGNQPQHF. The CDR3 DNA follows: TGTGCTAGTGGTCCGACCTTGGGACTCGGGAATCAGCCCCAGCATTTT.

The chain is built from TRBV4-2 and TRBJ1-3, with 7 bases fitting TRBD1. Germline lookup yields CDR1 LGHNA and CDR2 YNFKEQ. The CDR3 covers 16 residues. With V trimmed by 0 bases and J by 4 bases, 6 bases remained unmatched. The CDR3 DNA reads TGTGCCAGCAGCCAAGATCTGACAGGGTTAGGAAACACCATATATTTT. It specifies CASSQDLTGLGNTIYF.

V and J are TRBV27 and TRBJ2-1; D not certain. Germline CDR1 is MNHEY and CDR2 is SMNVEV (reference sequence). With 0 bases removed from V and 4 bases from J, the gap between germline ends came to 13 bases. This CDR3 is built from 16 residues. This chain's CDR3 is CASSLSAPPTYNEQFF. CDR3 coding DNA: TGTGCCAGCAGTTTATCTGCTCCCCCAACTTACAATGAGCAGTTCTTC.

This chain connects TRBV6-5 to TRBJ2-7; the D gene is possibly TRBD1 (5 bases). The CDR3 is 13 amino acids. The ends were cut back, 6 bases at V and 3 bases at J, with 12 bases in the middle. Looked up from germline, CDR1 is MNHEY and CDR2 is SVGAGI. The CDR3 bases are TGTGCCAGCAGGACGCAGGGTGGCTACGAGCAGTACTTC. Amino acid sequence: CASRTQGGYEQYF.

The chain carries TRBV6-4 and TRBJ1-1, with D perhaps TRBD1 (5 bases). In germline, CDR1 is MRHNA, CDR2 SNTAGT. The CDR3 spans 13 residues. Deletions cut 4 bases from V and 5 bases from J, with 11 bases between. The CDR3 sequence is CASSVQGGTEAFF. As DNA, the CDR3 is TGTGCCAGCAGTGTGCAGGGAGGTACTGAAGCTTTCTTT.

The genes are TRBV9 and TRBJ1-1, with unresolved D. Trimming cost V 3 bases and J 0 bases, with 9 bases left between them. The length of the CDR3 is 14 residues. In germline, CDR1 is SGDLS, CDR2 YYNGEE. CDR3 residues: CASSAGNVNTEAFF. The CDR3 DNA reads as TGTGCCAGCAGCGCGGGGAACGTGAACACTGAAGCTTTCTTT.

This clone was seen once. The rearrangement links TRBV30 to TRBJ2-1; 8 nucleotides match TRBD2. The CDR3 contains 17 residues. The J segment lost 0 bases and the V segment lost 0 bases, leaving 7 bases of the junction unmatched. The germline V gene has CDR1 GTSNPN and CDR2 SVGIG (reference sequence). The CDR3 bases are TGTGCCTGGAGTGTACGCGGCGGGGGGATCTCCTACAATGAGCAGTTCTTC. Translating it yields CAWSVRGGGISYNEQFF.

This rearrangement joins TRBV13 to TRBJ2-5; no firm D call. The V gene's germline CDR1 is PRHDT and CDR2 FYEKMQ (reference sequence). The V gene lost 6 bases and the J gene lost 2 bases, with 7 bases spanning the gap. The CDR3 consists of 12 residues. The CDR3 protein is CASSRSQETQYF. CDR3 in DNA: TGTGCCAGCAGTCGTTCTCAAGAGACCCAGTACTTC.

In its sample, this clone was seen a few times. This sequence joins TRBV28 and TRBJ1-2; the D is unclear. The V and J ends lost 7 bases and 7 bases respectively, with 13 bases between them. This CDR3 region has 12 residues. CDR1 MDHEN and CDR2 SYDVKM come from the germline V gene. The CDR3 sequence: CASTARSSGYTF. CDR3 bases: TGTGCCAGCACGGCTAGGTCGAGTGGCTACACCTTC.

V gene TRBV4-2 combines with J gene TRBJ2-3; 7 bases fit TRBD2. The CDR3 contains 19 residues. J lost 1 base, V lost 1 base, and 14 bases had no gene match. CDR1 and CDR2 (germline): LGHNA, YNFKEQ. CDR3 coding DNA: TGTGCCAGCAGCCAAGGCTCGGGAGGTAGGAAGGGTGGCACAGATACGCAGTATTTT. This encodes CASSQGSGGRKGGTDTQYF.